This T cell receptor (beta chain) came from a study of cytomegalovirus exposure and HLA in healthy donors. Whole-study results and caveats: Rare TCR sequences dominated, though some public TCRs recurred in many donors. Donors belonging to an Asian-associated ancestry cluster reportedly showed fewer N-insertions in productive TCRs than the 666-donor mean, according to what a later analysis found.

60 Vbeta and 13 Jbeta primers were used in PCR. Profiled with immunoSEQ multiplex PCR; TCRdb holds only in-frame clones, not every one. This sample has 150,000 to 200,000 clones; roughly four fifths occur once, and the top ten carry over 1.1%. In germline, CDR1 is KGHSY, CDR2 FQNENV. Trimming shortened V by 1 base and J by 5 bases, and 12 bases separated the two germline ends. This CDR3 is 15 amino acids long. In the case of this clone: The antigen remains unidentified.

The clonotype originates from a man aged 55 to 70 in good health and CMV-seronegative. V usage is TRBV16 and J usage is TRBJ1-5; perhaps TRBD1 as D (5 bases). Material for sequencing was PBMCs. As DNA, the CDR3 is TGTGCCAGCAGCCAATGGGAGGGGAGGGATCAGCCCCAGCATTTT. Translating it yields CASSQWEGRDQPQHF.